One and the same sample provided the 17 T cell receptor beta chains below, sequenced in a study of early T cells in non-severe SARS-CoV-2 infection. MiXCR, run by TCRdb on the 5' RACE reads, gives a single entry per CDR3 protein. The sample contains tens of thousands of distinct CDR3 sequences, about 12% of which appear only once. The specimen was whole blood, collected at baseline. Source of these receptors: an adult who was a healthcare worker with PCR-confirmed SARS-CoV-2 infection or an uninfected control (not recorded which). The donor label of this sample is uncertain.

V gene TRBV12-3 or TRBV12-4 combines with J gene TRBJ2-1; possibly TRBD1 for D (5 bases). CDR3 size: 12 residues. The germline V and J ends were trimmed by 3 bases and 10 bases, with 10 bases remaining between them. The CDR3 loop is CASSFGRQEQFF. The CDR3 DNA reads TGTGCCAGCAGTTTCGGACGACAGGAGCAGTTCTTC.

This clonotype was observed at least ten times. The CDR3 is CSVSLGTLEGDTQYF. DNA of the CDR3: TGCAGCGTCTCACTTGGGACCTTAGAGGGAGATACGCAGTATTTT. The chain couples TRBV29-1 to TRBJ2-3, with D perhaps matching TRBD1 or TRBD2 (5 bases each). V was trimmed by 6 bases and J by 5 bases, leaving 21 bases between them. The CDR3 is made up of 15 amino acids. From germline, CDR1 is SQVTM and CDR2 ANQGSEA.

The chain has TRBV7-3 and TRBJ2-4; 10 bases match TRBD1. Germline V gene lookup returns CDR1 SGHTA and CDR2 FQGTGA. Germline trimming cut 4 bases from V and 16 bases from J; bases unmatched to any gene: 7. This CDR3 is built from 12 residues. This chain's CDR3 is CASSSDRGQLYF. As DNA, the CDR3 is TGTGCCAGCAGCTCCGACAGGGGGCAGTTATACTTC.

The CDR3 here is CASSEVLTSGGQETQYF. The DNA of the CDR3 is TGTGCCAGCAGTGAAGTTCTGACTAGCGGGGGACAAGAGACCCAGTACTTC. The V and J genes are TRBV6-1 and TRBJ2-5, with TRBD2 matching over 12 bases. CDR1 is MNHNS, CDR2 SASEGT, per germline. The J segment lost 2 bases and the V segment lost 1 base, leaving 5 bases of the junction unmatched. This CDR3 has 17 amino acids.

The genes are TRBV11-2 and TRBJ2-5; a possible D gene is TRBD1 (6 bases). Per germline, CDR1 SGHAT and CDR2 FQNNGV. This CDR3 spans 16 amino acids. The ends were cut back, 1 base at V and 2 bases at J, with 14 bases in the middle. The chain's CDR3 is CASSLGRTATQETQYF. CDR3 bases: TGTGCCAGCAGCTTAGGGCGGACAGCTACGCAAGAGACCCAGTACTTC.

This clonotype was detected ten times or more. This rearrangement joins TRBV28 to TRBJ1-1; possible D gene TRBD1, 5 bases. CDR1 MDHEN and CDR2 SYDVKM come from the germline V gene. Trimming cost V 7 bases and J 5 bases, with 11 bases left between them. The CDR3 is made up of 12 amino acids. CDR3 nucleotide sequence: TGTGCCAGCAATTGGGGGAGTACTGAAGCTTTCTTT. This gives the protein CASNWGSTEAFF.

CDR3 sequence: CASSLGTGSEAFF. The CDR3 region has the DNA TGTGCCAGCAGCTTAGGAACTGGATCTGAAGCTTTCTTT. The chain joins TRBV7-2 to TRBJ1-1; the D is unclear. Germline values: CDR1 SGHTA, CDR2 FQGNSA. Trimming took 1 base from V and 6 from J, leaving 9 bases between them. The CDR3 consists of 13 residues.

This clonotype was recorded at least ten times. The chain combines TRBV11-2 with TRBJ1-6; 7 bases match TRBD1. CDR1 and CDR2 (germline): SGHAT, FQNNGV. V lost 4 bases, J lost 7 bases, and 13 bases stayed unmatched. This CDR3 is 17 amino acids long. CDR3 coding DNA: TGTGCCAGCAGCTCAAGATGGGGGGGACAGAAGAATTCACCCCTCCACTTT. Residues: CASSSRWGGQKNSPLHF.

J is TRBJ1-2 and V is TRBV1; the table's D call, TRBD1, was not checked against the DNA. TRBV1 is a recognized pseudogene. The CDR3 totals 15 residues. This CDR3 reads CTSSQENPHRDGYTF. The DNA for the CDR3 is TGCACCAGCAGCCAAGAGAACCCCCACAGAGATGGCTACACCTTC.

V gene TRBV9 combines with J gene TRBJ1-5, with no clear D. V dropped 3 bases and J dropped 0 bases, with 13 bases sitting between them. This CDR3 has 16 amino acids. CDR1 and CDR2 from the germline V gene are SGDLS and YYNGEE. The CDR3 region has the DNA TGTGCCAGCAGCGAAGGGCCCAGTTATAGCAATCAGCCCCAGCATTTT. Encoded protein: CASSEGPSYSNQPQHF.

This clonotype occurred a few times. This chain uses TRBV4-1 with TRBJ1-2; D may be TRBD1 (5 bases). V shed 0 bases and J shed 0 bases, with 17 bases lying between them. CDR1 MGHRA and CDR2 YSYEKL come from the germline V gene. The CDR3 runs to 18 residues. The CDR3 DNA reads as TGCGCCAGCAGCCAAGATACGAGCAGGGTCCGTACTAACTATGGCTACACCTTC. Protein sequence: CASSQDTSRVRTNYGYTF.

This clonotype was counted only a few times. The gene calls are TRBV30 and TRBJ1-1; D is unresolved. The germline V gene has CDR1 GTSNPN and CDR2 SVGIG (reference sequence). The CDR3 has 14 amino acids. Trimming shortened V by 2 bases and J by 4 bases, and 14 bases separated the two germline ends. The CDR3 loop is CAWSRGIGITEAFF. The CDR3 DNA follows: TGTGCCTGGAGTCGAGGGATTGGAATCACTGAAGCTTTCTTT.

This clonotype was observed at least ten times. This chain links TRBV27 with TRBJ2-7; tentatively, D is TRBD1 (5 bases). The CDR3 has 15 amino acids. Germline V gives CDR1 MNHEY, CDR2 SMNVEV (reference sequence). V dropped 1 base and J dropped 0 bases, with 10 bases sitting between them. CDR3 in amino acids: CASSLYRTGSYEQYV. The CDR3 region has the DNA TGTGCCAGCAGTTTATACAGGACCGGCTCCTACGAGCAGTACGTC.

V is TRBV6-4 and J is TRBJ1-1, with D possibly being TRBD1 (6 bases). The germline V and J ends were trimmed by 2 bases and 7 bases, with 20 bases remaining between them. CDR3 length equals 16 residues. CDR1 and CDR2 (germline): MRHNA, SNTAGT. The CDR3 region is CASSDIWGANPNEAFF. In DNA form, the CDR3 reads TGTGCCAGCAGTGACATCTGGGGGGCCAATCCCAATGAAGCTTTCTTT.

This clonotype was seen only a few times. The J gene is TRBJ2-2, the V gene TRBV12-3 or TRBV12-4, with 7 bases identical to TRBD1. V lost 6 bases and J lost 7; bases outside the gene matches: 14. The CDR3 contains 16 residues. Written as DNA, the CDR3 is TGTGCCAGCAGCCTCAGGGGTGGGGGACAGAGCGGGGAGCTGTTTTTT. Translating gives CASSLRGGGQSGELFF.

This clonotype was counted many times. The CDR3 DNA is TGTGCCAGCAGCCAGAGGCTTTATGGCCTGATCCAAGAGACCCAGTACTTC. The encoded protein is CASSQRLYGLIQETQYF. This rearrangement joins TRBV14 to TRBJ2-5; D remains ambiguous. The CDR3 is 17 residues long. V was clipped by 3 bases and J by 1 base, with 18 bases between them. Germline values: CDR1 SGHDN, CDR2 FVKESK. The full variable domain, completed using reference TRBV14 and TRBJ2-5, is EAGVTQFPSHSVIEKGQTVTLRCDPISGHDNLYWYRRVMGKEIKFLLHFVKESKQDESGMPNNRFLAERTGGTYSTLKVQPAELEDSGVYFCASSQRLYGLIQETQYFGPGTRLLVL.

Points on this clonotype: A much larger clone lies one base from this, so it may be a read error. V gene TRBV5-8 combines with J gene TRBJ1-3; D not certain. The CDR3 length is 18 residues. Germline lookup yields CDR1 SGHTS and CDR2 YDEGEE. The V end was cut by 4 bases, the J end by 0 bases, with 20 bases between. For the CDR3, the DNA is TGTGCCAGCAGCGTTGAGCTCGCAGCCGAAACCTCTGGAAACACCATATATTTT. It specifies CASSVELAAETSGNTIYF.